This is a list of T cell receptor beta chains from one sample in a study of T cells in Graves' hyperthyroidism and ophthalmopathy. TCRdb re-called the multiplex PCR reads through MiXCR, storing one row per CDR3 protein. The table shows about 840,000 distinct CDR3 sequences, with 38% occurring only once. Sequencing was done on a sample of blood. All receptors come from a man younger than 30 with Graves' hyperthyroidism. Both conserved end residues are part of each CDR3. D genes are given only for firm matches. Rows may omit the clone size; those that give it use once, few, many or a size class.

J | length | D | size | V | CDR3 | DNA
TRBJ2-7 | 13 | TRBD1 | many | TRBV29-1 | CSATSTGDYEQYF | TGCAGCGCGACTTCGACAGGGGACTACGAGCAGTACTTC
TRBJ1-1 | 14 | - | - | TRBV19 | CARVPGTANTEAFF | TGTGCTAGAGTCCCCGGGACGGCGAACACTGAAGCTTTCTTT
TRBJ1-6 | 15 | TRBD1 | many | TRBV2 | CASSDWTGEGSPLHF | TGTGCCAGCAGTGACTGGACAGGGGAGGGTTCACCCCTCCACTTT
TRBJ2-5 | 17 | TRBD1 | - | TRBV12-3/TRBV12-4 | CASSYSIRQGAEETQYF | TGTGCCAGCAGTTACTCGATCCGACAGGGGGCAGAAGAGACCCAGTACTTC
TRBJ1-5 | 14 | - | - | TRBV10-3 | CATEAGDSNQPQHF | TGTGCCACCGAGGCGGGGGATAGCAATCAGCCCCAGCATTTT
TRBJ2-7 | 17 | - | - | TRBV19 | CASSIRGDSYTSYEQYF | TGTGCCAGTAGTATAAGAGGAGACAGCTATACTTCCTACGAGCAGTACTTC
TRBJ2-3 | 18 | TRBD2 | - | TRBV25-1 | CASSERTAGGPLADTQYF | TGTGCCAGCAGTGAACGAACCGCGGGAGGGCCTCTCGCAGATACGCAGTATTTT
TRBJ2-2 | 15 | TRBD2 | - | TRBV29-1 | CSVETSGRSHGELFF | TGCAGCGTTGAAACTAGCGGGAGATCGCACGGGGAGCTGTTTTTT
TRBJ2-2 | 15 | TRBD1 | few | TRBV2 | CASSRDRDRTGELFF | TGTGCCAGCAGCCGGGACAGGGATCGGACCGGGGAGCTGTTTTTT
TRBJ1-5 | 15 | - | - | TRBV7-2 | CASSPQGHSNQPQHF | TGTGCCAGCAGCCCCCAGGGTCATAGCAATCAGCCCCAGCATTTT
TRBJ1-5 | 13 | - | - | TRBV6-5 | CASMARSNQPQHF | TGTGCCAGCATGGCCCGGAGCAATCAGCCCCAGCATTTT
TRBJ2-3 | 14 | - | - | TRBV9 | CASSAEGRSDTQYF | TGTGCCAGCAGCGCCGAGGGGAGGTCAGATACGCAGTATTTT
TRBJ1-5 | 15 | - | - | TRBV10-2 | CASSDHGQGLQPQHF | TGCGCCAGCAGTGACCATGGGCAGGGACTTCAGCCCCAGCATTTT
TRBJ1-4 | 14 | - | many | TRBV4-2 | CASSRRTGNEKLFF | TGTGCCAGCAGCCGACGAACGGGGAATGAAAAACTGTTTTTT
TRBJ2-2 | 14 | TRBD2 | - | TRBV5-1 | CASSPSGETGELFF | TGCGCCAGCAGCCCTAGCGGGGAAACCGGGGAGCTGTTTTTT
TRBJ1-6 | 16 | TRBD1 | many | TRBV5-1 | CASSLAGQAYNSPLHF | TGCGCCAGCAGCTTGGCGGGACAGGCGTATAATTCACCCCTCCACTTT
TRBJ1-2 | 15 | - | - | TRBV7-9 | CASSLGGGKGNGYTF | TGTGCCAGCAGCTTAGGTGGGGGAAAGGGAAATGGCTACACCTTC
TRBJ1-5 | 15 | - | - | TRBV2 | CASSDRPRSNQPQHF | TGTGCCAGCAGTGATAGGCCAAGGAGCAATCAGCCCCAGCATTTT
TRBJ2-7 | 14 | - | many | TRBV11-3 | CASSSHGRDYEQYF | TGTGCCAGCAGCTCGCACGGACGGGATTACGAGCAGTACTTC
TRBJ1-1 | 16 | TRBD1 | once | TRBV2 | CASSLSAGQRNTEAFF | TGTGCCAGCAGTTTATCGGCGGGACAGAGGAACACTGAAGCTTTCTTT
TRBJ2-5 | 17 | TRBD2 | - | TRBV7-2 | CASSLGRGGRIQETQYF | TGTGCCAGCAGCCTCGGAAGAGGCGGGAGGATACAAGAGACCCAGTACTTC
TRBJ2-7 | 13 | TRBD2 | few | TRBV7-8 | CASSSRGGHEQYF | TGTGCCAGCAGCTCCCGGGGGGGCCACGAGCAGTACTTC
TRBJ2-2 | 17 | TRBD1 | - | TRBV5-1 | CASSYTLQGLDTGELFF | TGCGCCAGCAGCTATACATTACAGGGGTTGGACACCGGGGAGCTGTTTTTT
TRBJ1-1 | 13 | - | - | TRBV5-1 | CASPGALDTEAFF | TGCGCCAGCCCGGGGGCGCTGGACACTGAAGCTTTCTTT
TRBJ1-5 | 14 | - | - | TRBV2 | CASSHPPANQPQHF | TGTGCCAGCAGCCATCCCCCCGCAAATCAGCCCCAGCATTTT
TRBJ2-7 | 15 | TRBD2 | few | TRBV20-1 | CSAPPRSGGAYEQYF | TGCAGTGCTCCTCCTAGAAGCGGGGGGGCGTACGAGCAGTACTTC
TRBJ1-1 | 11 | - | - | TRBV6-4 | CASSVGVGAFF | TGTGCCAGCAGTGTAGGAGTAGGGGCTTTCTTT
TRBJ1-3 | 16 | - | - | TRBV7-6 | CASSLESGEPGNTIYF | TGTGCCAGCAGCTTAGAATCCGGGGAGCCCGGAAACACCATATATTTT
TRBJ2-6 | 19 | TRBD2 | - | TRBV6-5 | CASIGLAGSPSSGANVLTF | TGTGCCAGCATAGGACTAGCGGGATCCCCCAGCTCTGGGGCCAACGTCCTGACTTTC
TRBJ1-5 | 15 | - | - | TRBV5-4 | CASSSHVFSDQPQHF | TGTGCCAGCAGCTCACACGTCTTCAGCGATCAGCCCCAGCATTTT
TRBJ1-5 | 15 | - | few | TRBV6-6 | CASSRQVGSNQPQHF | TGTGCCAGCAGCCGACAGGTAGGGAGCAATCAGCCCCAGCATTTT
TRBJ2-2 | 16 | TRBD1 | - | TRBV9 | CASTKYGTGNTGELFF | TGTGCCAGCACCAAGTACGGGACAGGGAACACCGGGGAGCTGTTTTTT
TRBJ2-3 | 15 | TRBD1 | - | TRBV9 | CASSPTGEGNQPQYF | TGTGCCAGCAGCCCCACAGGGGAAGGGAATCAGCCCCAGTATTTT
TRBJ1-6 | 14 | TRBD1 | many | TRBV20-1 | CSAGHRGANSPLHF | TGCAGTGCTGGACACAGGGGCGCTAATTCACCCCTCCACTTT
TRBJ2-5 | 14 | - | many | TRBV10-3 | CAISERDGQETQYF | TGTGCCATCAGTGAAAGGGACGGTCAAGAGACCCAGTACTTC
TRBJ2-5 | 15 | - | - | TRBV7-3 | CASSLSVRPGETQYF | TGTGCCAGCAGCTTATCAGTTCGACCCGGAGAGACCCAGTACTTC
TRBJ2-7 | 13 | - | many | TRBV25-1 | CASNTGESYEQYF | TGTGCCAGCAATACGGGGGAGTCCTACGAGCAGTACTTC
TRBJ1-1 | 14 | TRBD1 | many | TRBV10-3 | CAISEPDRDPEAFF | TGTGCCATCAGTGAGCCCGACAGGGACCCTGAAGCTTTCTTT
TRBJ2-7 | 14 | TRBD1 | - | TRBV19 | CASSAGTGACEQYF | TGTGCCAGTAGCGCTGGGACAGGGGCCTGCGAGCAGTACTTC
TRBJ1-6 | 13 | - | many | TRBV11-2 | CASSPIEDSPLHF | TGTGCCAGCAGTCCGATAGAGGATTCACCCCTCCACTTT
TRBJ2-6 | 16 | - | - | TRBV5-8 | CASSLTRSSGANVLTF | TGTGCCAGCAGCTTGACTAGGAGCTCTGGGGCCAACGTCCTGACTTTC
TRBJ2-7 | 13 | TRBD1 | few | TRBV20-1 | CSASNRGWSEQYF | TGCAGTGCTAGTAACAGGGGGTGGAGCGAGCAGTACTTC
TRBJ2-5 | 13 | TRBD2 | - | TRBV7-3 | CASSQYGGGTQYF | TGTGCCAGCAGCCAATACGGGGGGGGGACCCAGTACTTC
TRBJ2-7 | 13 | TRBD2 | - | TRBV7-3 | CASSLRGVSEQYF | TGTGCCAGCAGCTTGCGGGGGGTCAGCGAGCAGTACTTC
TRBJ2-7 | 15 | TRBD1 | - | TRBV5-6 | CASSPSGQGFYEQYF | TGTGCCAGCTCACCCTCGGGACAGGGCTTCTACGAGCAGTACTTC
TRBJ1-5 | 14 | - | few | TRBV2 | CASSLPVSNQPQHF | TGTGCCAGCAGTTTGCCCGTTAGCAATCAGCCCCAGCATTTT
TRBJ2-7 | 14 | - | few | TRBV5-8 | CASSFGVPADEQYF | TGTGCCAGCAGCTTCGGGGTCCCTGCCGACGAGCAGTACTTC
TRBJ1-5 | 14 | - | - | TRBV5-6 | CASSLWGAYQPQHF | TGTGCCAGCAGCCTTTGGGGTGCCTATCAGCCCCAGCATTTT
TRBJ2-3 | 15 | TRBD1 | - | TRBV7-2 | CASSSGTGDTDTQYF | TGTGCCAGCAGCTCCGGGACAGGCGACACAGATACGCAGTATTTT
TRBJ2-7 | 16 | - | - | TRBV14 | CASSQDMTALSYEQYF | TGTGCCAGCAGCCAAGATATGACAGCCCTCTCCTACGAGCAGTACTTC